This T cell receptor (beta chain) was sequenced for a study of blood T cell repertoires in COVID-19. About the study: PBMCs, B-cell-depleted T cells, or T cells were the source of the cDNA or gDNA that made up the material.

Participants were aged roughly 18 to 95 years, lived in under 30 US areas, and enrolled virtually. The CDR3 extends over 13 amino acids. The germline CDR1 and CDR2 sequences are LGHDT and YNNKEL (reference sequence). V shed 4 bases, J shed 6 bases, and the junction held 3 bases outside the gene matches. Sequenced by immunoSEQ multiplex PCR; TCRdb stores in-frame clones only, minus some. Here the sample spans roughly 320,000 clones, roughly 90% being singletons. The rearrangement joins TRBV3-1 (or the pseudogene TRBV3-2) to TRBJ1-2; 9 nucleotides line up with TRBD1. This TCR derives from a woman under 40 who had been exposed to COVID-19. What was sequenced was PBMCs or T cells enriched from blood (not recorded which). For the CDR3, the DNA is TGTGCCAGCAGCCCCAACAGGGGGCATGGCTACACCTTC. Residues: CASSPNRGHGYTF.